The rows below give T cell receptor beta chains drawn from one sample of a study of blood T cells in healthy people across ages. MiXCR was run by TCRdb on the 5' RACE reads, yielding one entry per CDR3 protein. The sample holds fewer than 1,200,000 distinct CDR3 sequences, approximately 25% seen once. The sample also formed part of further work on T cells of mothers and their children.

Sequencing was performed on blood. These TCRs come from a girl aged 2-10 years in good health. CDR3s leave out the opening cysteine and the closing phenylalanine or tryptophan. The size of a clone is reported for some rows only, either as once, few or many, or as a class for expanded clones.

v_gene: TRBV4-1
j_gene: TRBJ1-4
abundance: -
CDR3aa: ASSQGTVRNEKLF

v_gene: TRBV21-1
j_gene: TRBJ1-2
abundance: -
CDR3aa: ASSKVSYT

v_gene: TRBV20-1
j_gene: TRBJ2-1
abundance: -
CDR3aa: SARTSPYNEQF

v_gene: TRBV6-5
j_gene: TRBJ1-1
abundance: few
CDR3aa: ASSYVDSGFEAF

v_gene: TRBV11-2
j_gene: TRBJ1-2
abundance: few
CDR3aa: ASSPPSDRGYGYT

v_gene: TRBV7-6
j_gene: TRBJ2-1
abundance: -
CDR3aa: ASSLVGREQF

v_gene: TRBV11-1
j_gene: TRBJ2-3
abundance: -
CDR3aa: ASSLGKLDTQY

v_gene: TRBV15
j_gene: TRBJ2-1
abundance: few
CDR3aa: ATSKERGPGYNERF

v_gene: TRBV20-1
j_gene: TRBJ1-5
abundance: few
CDR3aa: SARQGNQPQH

v_gene: TRBV7-2
j_gene: TRBJ2-1
abundance: few
CDR3aa: ASSTRGGNEQF

v_gene: TRBV6-5
j_gene: -
abundance: -
CDR3aa: ASSLRDLSYEQY

v_gene: TRBV24-1
j_gene: TRBJ1-2
abundance: -
CDR3aa: ATSDTDLNYGYT

v_gene: TRBV5-1
j_gene: TRBJ1-6
abundance: -
CDR3aa: ASSLADPSGGPLH

v_gene: TRBV4-3
j_gene: TRBJ1-2
abundance: -
CDR3aa: ASSQDGTGAHAYT

v_gene: TRBV12-3/TRBV12-4
j_gene: -
abundance: few
CDR3aa: ASRKAGLAGLRGEQY

v_gene: TRBV28
j_gene: TRBJ2-3
abundance: few
CDR3aa: ASSPQRDTDTQY

v_gene: TRBV10-3
j_gene: TRBJ2-5
abundance: -
CDR3aa: AISEPPSETQY

v_gene: TRBV6-5
j_gene: TRBJ2-5
abundance: few
CDR3aa: ASRLAALQETQY

v_gene: TRBV5-1
j_gene: TRBJ2-5
abundance: few
CDR3aa: ASSLGWDWGQETQY

v_gene: TRBV29-1
j_gene: TRBJ1-1
abundance: -
CDR3aa: SVDQGLADEAF

v_gene: TRBV4-1
j_gene: TRBJ1-5
abundance: few
CDR3aa: ASSLDRGLSQPQH

v_gene: TRBV2
j_gene: TRBJ2-1
abundance: few
CDR3aa: ASSEARYNEQF

v_gene: TRBV27
j_gene: TRBJ2-6
abundance: few
CDR3aa: ASSPGQDFSGANVLT

v_gene: TRBV5-1
j_gene: TRBJ2-1
abundance: -
CDR3aa: ASSFSGLAGTYNEQF

v_gene: TRBV4-2
j_gene: TRBJ1-5
abundance: few
CDR3aa: ASSQAGGGIQPQH

v_gene: TRBV12-3/TRBV12-4
j_gene: TRBJ1-6
abundance: few
CDR3aa: ASRRDSPNSPLH

v_gene: TRBV6-1
j_gene: TRBJ2-7
abundance: -
CDR3aa: ASSEARLGLGYEQY

v_gene: TRBV29-1
j_gene: TRBJ1-2
abundance: few
CDR3aa: SVEGSRLRAILDGYT

v_gene: TRBV29-1
j_gene: TRBJ2-7
abundance: few
CDR3aa: SVELASGRGSYEQY

v_gene: TRBV7-3
j_gene: TRBJ1-2
abundance: -
CDR3aa: ASRALRYGYT

v_gene: TRBV7-2
j_gene: -
abundance: -
CDR3aa: ASTGGWDEQF

v_gene: TRBV5-1
j_gene: TRBJ2-6
abundance: few
CDR3aa: ASSLEGTGFSGANVLT

v_gene: TRBV7-2
j_gene: TRBJ2-5
abundance: few
CDR3aa: ASSFAKNSLRRGETQY

v_gene: TRBV20-1
j_gene: -
abundance: -
CDR3aa: SALSPGPAYEQY

v_gene: TRBV18
j_gene: TRBJ2-7
abundance: few
CDR3aa: ASSPLRDRNYEQY

v_gene: TRBV12-3/TRBV12-4
j_gene: TRBJ2-7
abundance: many
CDR3aa: ASSPNWSYEQY

v_gene: TRBV7-9
j_gene: TRBJ2-7
abundance: -
CDR3aa: ASTNLGVSEQY

v_gene: TRBV12-3/TRBV12-4
j_gene: TRBJ1-1
abundance: -
CDR3aa: ANTRMNTEAF

v_gene: TRBV10-3
j_gene: TRBJ1-3
abundance: few
CDR3aa: ASNRVEGNTIY

v_gene: TRBV5-1
j_gene: TRBJ2-1
abundance: few
CDR3aa: ASSEMGFYNEQF

v_gene: TRBV12-3/TRBV12-4
j_gene: TRBJ2-1
abundance: -
CDR3aa: ASSLGSGFEQF

v_gene: TRBV29-1
j_gene: TRBJ1-2
abundance: -
CDR3aa: STNPGRVVDGYT

v_gene: TRBV10-3
j_gene: TRBJ2-1
abundance: few
CDR3aa: AIRVGSLPYNEQF

v_gene: TRBV5-1
j_gene: TRBJ2-7
abundance: -
CDR3aa: ASRVVAGASYEQY